This paragraph covers one T cell receptor (beta chain) sequence. The antigen it recognizes is unknown. One base away there is no much larger clone; base qualities are not given. The data derive from a study of blood T cell repertoires in COVID-19 (dated by TCRdb to the early 2020s). Regarding the complete study: Samples covering the acute and convalescent phases of COVID-19 were provided by collaborators in the United States, Italy and Spain. The prospective study material was composed of cDNA or gDNA derived from T cells, B-cell-depleted T cells, or PBMCs. Deeply sampled blood TCRbeta repertoires from subjects exposed to, actively infected with, or recovered from COVID-19 were included in the dataset. The repertoires were released in a freely available public database meant as a resource for research on the immune response to SARS-CoV-2. Samples came from the ongoing ImmuneRACE study (first 160 participants) plus 1,254 subjects from 6 global collaborators. The sample metadata nearly always contained a de-identified subject ID, COVID-19 status, age in years and sex. Where HLA class I and class II types were available, the types were taken from metadata supplied by the sample provider, not from assay-based typing. The research as a whole found: The amount of clinical and demographic metadata varied by source and participant and was provided uncurated.

The collaborating institutions used their own protocols to collect whole blood in K2EDTA tubes. For TCRbeta analysis, collaborators shipped samples as frozen whole blood, isolated PBMCs, or DNA extracted from either of those sample types. The immunoSEQ Assay, a bias-controlled multiplex PCR, was used to amplify TCRbeta CDR3 regions from genomic DNA. The original pipeline was this. Nucleated cell counts per sample were estimated from amplification of reference gene primers within the assay. Sequence reads were collapsed and filtered to measure the absolute abundance of every unique TCRbeta CDR3 rearrangement. Productive Simpson clonality was computed per sample as the square root of Simpson's diversity index over productive rearrangements. TCRdb provides this immuneACCESS table in a form limited to in-frame rearrangements. Some clones are lacking; in checked studies, under half of them reflect an unresolved V gene, and why the rest are absent is not known. V and J calls plus clone size are reproduced from that table; the DNA served to infer D and trimming. Present in this sample are over 100,000 clones, around 87% of which were seen just once. The ten largest clones add up to over 2.5% of the sample.

The receptor was derived from a man aged 50-60 years with active or convalescent COVID-19. Sequenced sample: peripheral blood.

DNA sequence: TGCGCCAGCAGCCCGACCAGGGGATACATTGCAACTAATGAAAAACTGTTTTTT. This encodes CASSPTRGYIATNEKLFF. Here the chain combines TRBV5-1 and TRBJ1-4; TRBD1 is perhaps the D gene, given 6 matching bases. CDR1 SGHRS and CDR2 YFSETQ were looked up in the germline V gene. V is pared back by 4 bases and J by 0 bases, with 19 bases lying between the germline termini. Its CDR3 holds 18 amino acids, cysteine through phenylalanine. Only CDR3 DNA remains: 54 bases, in frame from the first base.